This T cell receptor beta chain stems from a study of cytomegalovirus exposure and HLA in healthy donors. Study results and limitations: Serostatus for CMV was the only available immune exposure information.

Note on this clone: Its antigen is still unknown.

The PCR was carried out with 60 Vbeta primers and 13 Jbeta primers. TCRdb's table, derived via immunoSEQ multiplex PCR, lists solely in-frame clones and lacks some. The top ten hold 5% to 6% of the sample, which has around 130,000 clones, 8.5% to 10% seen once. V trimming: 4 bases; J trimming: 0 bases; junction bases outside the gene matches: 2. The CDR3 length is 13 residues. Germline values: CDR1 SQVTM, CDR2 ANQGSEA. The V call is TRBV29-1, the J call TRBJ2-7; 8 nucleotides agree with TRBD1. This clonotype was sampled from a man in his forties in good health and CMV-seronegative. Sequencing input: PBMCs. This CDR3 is CSVGDRTSYEQYF. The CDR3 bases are TGCAGCGTTGGGGACAGGACCTCCTACGAGCAGTACTTC.